Reported below is one T cell receptor (beta chain). Its specificity is unknown. The sample is drawn from a study of shared clonotypes between healthy human individuals. Positively selected for CCR7, the CD45RO-negative cells used as naive CD8 cells excluded terminally differentiated effector memory CD45RA+ cells. The assay was immunoSEQ multiplex PCR, and TCRdb's table has in-frame clones only and misses some. The sample holds about 2.1 million clones, about 93% seen once. Germline V gives CDR1 SGDLS, CDR2 YYNGEE. There are 17 residues in the CDR3. The V gene lost 1 base and the J gene lost 0 bases, with 16 bases spanning the gap. Study-wide findings and caveats: Lower generation probabilities were found for non-shared clonotypes than for those shared by all four donors. Shared across a handful of donors were roughly 5.3% of the naive CD4 clonotypes.

The chain recombines TRBV9 with TRBJ1-2, with unresolved D. This TCR was sampled from a man aged 18 to 35 in good health. Some clones in this sample may be carry-over from other donors' samples. Sequencing was carried out using naive CD8+ T cells from PBMCs. CDR3 residues: CASSVPDRPTPNYGYTF. The CDR3 DNA follows: TGTGCCAGCAGCGTACCGGATCGTCCAACGCCTAACTATGGCTACACCTTC.